A selection of T cell receptor beta chains follows, all from one sample in a study of cytomegalovirus exposure and HLA in healthy donors. This table comes from immunoSEQ multiplex PCR, and its TCRdb copy is limited to in-frame clones, with some not included. The sample has about 150,000 clones, less than 90% seen once; the top ten hold around 2.5%. The sample comprised PBMCs. The receptor set was obtained from a boy younger than 10 in good health and CMV-seronegative. Each CDR3 is given with its conserved first and last residue. The D gene is left open where the match is weak. Clone size is shown for a subset of rows, as once, few, many or a class of expanded clone.

v_gene: TRBV5-1
abundance: NA
j_gene: TRBJ2-1
d_gene: TRBD1
CDR3nt: TGCGCCAGCGGTCCGCAGGGGGCCTACAATGAGCAGTTCTTC
CDR3aa: CASGPQGAYNEQFF

v_gene: TRBV2
abundance: NA
j_gene: TRBJ1-5
d_gene: TRBD1
CDR3nt: TGTGCCAGCAGTGAGGCAGGGGGCCAAAATCAGCCCCAGCATTTT
CDR3aa: CASSEAGGQNQPQHF

v_gene: TRBV5-1
abundance: NA
j_gene: TRBJ2-7
d_gene: TRBD2
CDR3nt: TGCGCCAGCAGCATACTACCGGGACTAGCGGGTAGCGAGCAGTACTTC
CDR3aa: CASSILPGLAGSEQYF

v_gene: TRBV27
abundance: once
j_gene: TRBJ2-1
d_gene: TRBD2
CDR3nt: TGTGCCAGCAGTCTAACTAGCGGGGCTCTCAATGAGCAGTTCTTC
CDR3aa: CASSLTSGALNEQFF

v_gene: TRBV10-3
abundance: NA
j_gene: TRBJ2-1
d_gene: TRBD2
CDR3nt: TGTGCCATCAGTGATTACGGGAGGAGAGGCAATGAGCAGTTCTTC
CDR3aa: CAISDYGRRGNEQFF

v_gene: TRBV28
abundance: NA
j_gene: TRBJ1-3
d_gene: TRBD1
CDR3nt: TGTGCCAGCAGCCCGCGGACAGGGGGTATTGGCGGAAACACCATATATTTT
CDR3aa: CASSPRTGGIGGNTIYF

v_gene: TRBV6-1
abundance: NA
j_gene: TRBJ2-7
d_gene: NA
CDR3nt: TGTGCCAGCAGCAGGATCGGAGACAGTTCCTACGAGCAGTACTTC
CDR3aa: CASSRIGDSSYEQYF

v_gene: TRBV4-1
abundance: once
j_gene: TRBJ1-2
d_gene: NA
CDR3nt: TGCGCCAGCAGCCAAGATAGGAGATTAACGGTGGGTAACTATGGCTACACCTTC
CDR3aa: CASSQDRRLTVGNYGYTF

v_gene: TRBV5-1
abundance: NA
j_gene: TRBJ2-3
d_gene: NA
CDR3nt: TGCGCCAGCAGCTTGGAGGGCGGGGACGGCACAGATACGCAGTATTTT
CDR3aa: CASSLEGGDGTDTQYF

v_gene: TRBV28
abundance: few
j_gene: TRBJ1-2
d_gene: NA
CDR3nt: TGTGCCAGCAGTTTATGGACAGAGCCGTACACCTTC
CDR3aa: CASSLWTEPYTF

v_gene: TRBV7-9
abundance: NA
j_gene: TRBJ1-4
d_gene: NA
CDR3nt: TGTGCCAGCCGCGGTCGGGAGAATGAAAAACTGTTTTTT
CDR3aa: CASRGRENEKLFF

v_gene: TRBV19
abundance: NA
j_gene: TRBJ2-1
d_gene: TRBD2
CDR3nt: TGTGCCAGTAGTACCACTAGCGGAGACCTCTACAATGAGCAGTTCTTC
CDR3aa: CASSTTSGDLYNEQFF

v_gene: TRBV6-5
abundance: NA
j_gene: TRBJ2-1
d_gene: TRBD1
CDR3nt: TGTGCCAGCAGTGGGACAGGCGGATACAATGAGCAGTTCTTC
CDR3aa: CASSGTGGYNEQFF

v_gene: TRBV20-1
abundance: NA
j_gene: TRBJ2-3
d_gene: NA
CDR3nt: TGCAGTGCCAAAACTCTAAATACGCAGTATTTT
CDR3aa: CSAKTLNTQYF

v_gene: TRBV27
abundance: NA
j_gene: TRBJ1-5
d_gene: NA
CDR3nt: TGTGCCAGCAGTTTTAGGGGTTTTAGCAATCAGCCCCAGCATTTT
CDR3aa: CASSFRGFSNQPQHF

v_gene: TRBV9
abundance: NA
j_gene: TRBJ2-3
d_gene: NA
CDR3nt: TGTGCCAGCAACAGGGGGAGGGCAGATACGCAGTATTTT
CDR3aa: CASNRGRADTQYF

v_gene: TRBV18
abundance: NA
j_gene: TRBJ2-7
d_gene: NA
CDR3nt: TGTGCCAGCTCCGTCCTAGAGTCCTACGAGCAGTACTTC
CDR3aa: CASSVLESYEQYF

v_gene: TRBV11-3
abundance: NA
j_gene: TRBJ1-3
d_gene: NA
CDR3nt: TGTGCCAGCAGCTCGGCGTTTGGGAGGGGTAGTGGAAACACCATATATTTT
CDR3aa: CASSSAFGRGSGNTIYF

v_gene: TRBV9
abundance: NA
j_gene: TRBJ2-5
d_gene: TRBD2
CDR3nt: TGTGCCAGCAGCGTAGCCCGGACTAGCGTCGGGCAAGAGACCCAGTACTTC
CDR3aa: CASSVARTSVGQETQYF

v_gene: TRBV5-1
abundance: NA
j_gene: TRBJ2-5
d_gene: TRBD1
CDR3nt: TGCGCCAGCAGCCCAGGGACAGGGGGCTTTCAAGAGACCCAGTACTTC
CDR3aa: CASSPGTGGFQETQYF

v_gene: TRBV5-4
abundance: NA
j_gene: TRBJ2-7
d_gene: TRBD2
CDR3nt: TGTGCCAGCAGCTTGCGGAAGCCGACTAGCGGGGCCTACGAGCAGTACTTC
CDR3aa: CASSLRKPTSGAYEQYF

v_gene: TRBV5-1
abundance: NA
j_gene: TRBJ2-7
d_gene: TRBD2
CDR3nt: TGCGCCAGCAGCTCGGGACTAGCGGGAGGGATGAGCTCCTACGAGCAGTACTTC
CDR3aa: CASSSGLAGGMSSYEQYF

v_gene: TRBV11-2
abundance: few
j_gene: TRBJ1-3
d_gene: NA
CDR3nt: TGTGCCAGCAGCTTAGTTGCGACAGTTTATTCTGGAAACACCATATATTTT
CDR3aa: CASSLVATVYSGNTIYF

v_gene: TRBV18
abundance: NA
j_gene: TRBJ2-7
d_gene: TRBD1
CDR3nt: TGTGCCAGCTCACCCGGGACAGGGGGCTACGAGCAGTACTTC
CDR3aa: CASSPGTGGYEQYF

v_gene: TRBV18
abundance: NA
j_gene: TRBJ2-7
d_gene: TRBD2
CDR3nt: TGTGCCAGCTCATCACTAGCGGGGCCAATCTACGAGCAGTACTTC
CDR3aa: CASSSLAGPIYEQYF

v_gene: TRBV18
abundance: NA
j_gene: TRBJ2-7
d_gene: TRBD1
CDR3nt: TGTGCCAGCTCAAGGACAGGAGCCTACGAGCAGTACTTC
CDR3aa: CASSRTGAYEQYF

v_gene: TRBV7-9
abundance: NA
j_gene: TRBJ2-5
d_gene: NA
CDR3nt: TGTGCCAGCAGCTCCCGGGGAGCAGAGACCCAGTACTTC
CDR3aa: CASSSRGAETQYF

v_gene: TRBV5-8
abundance: NA
j_gene: TRBJ2-2
d_gene: NA
CDR3nt: TGTGCCAGCAGTCGGCGGGGCGGGGAGCTGTTTTTT
CDR3aa: CASSRRGGELFF

v_gene: TRBV6-1
abundance: NA
j_gene: TRBJ2-3
d_gene: TRBD2
CDR3nt: TGTGCCAGCAGAATGACCGGGACTACTACAGATACGCAGTATTTT
CDR3aa: CASRMTGTTTDTQYF

v_gene: TRBV4-2
abundance: few
j_gene: TRBJ2-3
d_gene: TRBD2
CDR3nt: TGTGCCAGCAGCCAAGATCGGCGGGGGGGGGCAGATACGCAGTATTTT
CDR3aa: CASSQDRRGGADTQYF

v_gene: TRBV6-5
abundance: once
j_gene: TRBJ1-1
d_gene: NA
CDR3nt: TGTGCCAGCAGATCTCCGGGGGGCACTGAAGCTTTCTTT
CDR3aa: CASRSPGGTEAFF

v_gene: TRBV27
abundance: NA
j_gene: TRBJ2-6
d_gene: NA
CDR3nt: TGTGCCAGCAGTTTACTAGTAGACTCTGGGGCCAACGTCCTGACTTTC
CDR3aa: CASSLLVDSGANVLTF

v_gene: TRBV5-6
abundance: once
j_gene: TRBJ2-3
d_gene: NA
CDR3nt: TGTGCCAGCAGCTTGCGTCAGGGATGGGCAGATACGCAGTATTTT
CDR3aa: CASSLRQGWADTQYF

v_gene: TRBV6-1
abundance: NA
j_gene: TRBJ1-2
d_gene: NA
CDR3nt: TGTGCCAGCAGCCTCGGACAGTTCTACACCTTC
CDR3aa: CASSLGQFYTF

v_gene: TRBV11-3
abundance: NA
j_gene: TRBJ1-6
d_gene: NA
CDR3nt: TGTGCCAGCAGCTCCGCCGGGAATTCACCCCTCCACTTT
CDR3aa: CASSSAGNSPLHF

v_gene: TRBV6-1
abundance: NA
j_gene: TRBJ2-2
d_gene: TRBD2
CDR3nt: TGTGCCAGCAGTTTCCGGGAGGCGCCCACCGGGGAGCTGTTTTTT
CDR3aa: CASSFREAPTGELFF

v_gene: TRBV27
abundance: NA
j_gene: TRBJ2-1
d_gene: NA
CDR3nt: TGTGCCAGCAGTTTGGGGACTCGACCCTACAATGAGCAGTTCTTC
CDR3aa: CASSLGTRPYNEQFF

v_gene: TRBV27
abundance: NA
j_gene: TRBJ2-2
d_gene: TRBD1
CDR3nt: TGTGCCAGCACCGGGACAGTAAACACCGGGGAGCTGTTTTTT
CDR3aa: CASTGTVNTGELFF